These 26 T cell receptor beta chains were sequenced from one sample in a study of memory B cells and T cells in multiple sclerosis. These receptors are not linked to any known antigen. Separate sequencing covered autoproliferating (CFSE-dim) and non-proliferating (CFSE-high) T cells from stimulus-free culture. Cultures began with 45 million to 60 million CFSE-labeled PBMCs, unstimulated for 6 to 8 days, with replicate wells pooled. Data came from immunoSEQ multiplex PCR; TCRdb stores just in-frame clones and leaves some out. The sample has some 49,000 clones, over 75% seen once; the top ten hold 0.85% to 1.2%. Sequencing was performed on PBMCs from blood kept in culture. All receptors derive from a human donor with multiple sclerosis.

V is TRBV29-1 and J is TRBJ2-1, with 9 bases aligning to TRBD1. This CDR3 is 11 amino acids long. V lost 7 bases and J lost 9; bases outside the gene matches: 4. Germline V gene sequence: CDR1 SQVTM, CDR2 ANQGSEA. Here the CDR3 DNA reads TGCAGCGGCTGGACAGGGGTTGAGCAGTTCTTC. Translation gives CSGWTGVEQFF.

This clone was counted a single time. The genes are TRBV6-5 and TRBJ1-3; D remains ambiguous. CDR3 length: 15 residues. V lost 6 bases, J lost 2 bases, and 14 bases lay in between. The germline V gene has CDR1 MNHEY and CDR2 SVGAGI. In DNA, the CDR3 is TGTGCCAGCAGCCTCCATGAATCAGCTGGAAACACCATATATTTT. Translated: CASSLHESAGNTIYF.

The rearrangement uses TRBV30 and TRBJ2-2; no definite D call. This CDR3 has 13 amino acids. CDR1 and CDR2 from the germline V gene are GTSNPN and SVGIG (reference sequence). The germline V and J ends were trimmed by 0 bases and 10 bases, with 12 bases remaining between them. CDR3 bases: TGTGCCTGGAGTGTACTCGTGTTTGTGGAGCTGTTTTTT. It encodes CAWSVLVFVELFF.

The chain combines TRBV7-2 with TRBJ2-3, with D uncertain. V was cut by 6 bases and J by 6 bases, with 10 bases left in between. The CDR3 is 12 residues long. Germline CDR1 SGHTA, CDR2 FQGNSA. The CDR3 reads CASSALGDTQYF. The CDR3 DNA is TGTGCCAGCAGTGCCTTGGGGGATACGCAGTATTTT.

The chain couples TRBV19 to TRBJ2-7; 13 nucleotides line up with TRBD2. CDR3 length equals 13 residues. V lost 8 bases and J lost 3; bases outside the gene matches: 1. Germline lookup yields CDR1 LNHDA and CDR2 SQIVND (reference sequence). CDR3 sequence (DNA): TGTGCCAGTTGGACTAGCGGGGGCTACGAGCAGTACTTC. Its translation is CASWTSGGYEQYF.

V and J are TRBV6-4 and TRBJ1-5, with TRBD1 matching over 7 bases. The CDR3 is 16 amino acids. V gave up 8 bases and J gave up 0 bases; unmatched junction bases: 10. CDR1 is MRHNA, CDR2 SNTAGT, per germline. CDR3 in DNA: TGTGCCAGCGGGACCCGGACAGGTTATAGCAATCAGCCCCAGCATTTT. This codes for CASGTRTGYSNQPQHF.

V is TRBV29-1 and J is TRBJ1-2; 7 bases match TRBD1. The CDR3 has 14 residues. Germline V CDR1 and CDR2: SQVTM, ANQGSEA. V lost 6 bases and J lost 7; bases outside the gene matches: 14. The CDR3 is CSVDKGQTVGGYTF. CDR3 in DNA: TGCAGCGTGGACAAGGGACAGACCGTCGGTGGCTACACCTTC.

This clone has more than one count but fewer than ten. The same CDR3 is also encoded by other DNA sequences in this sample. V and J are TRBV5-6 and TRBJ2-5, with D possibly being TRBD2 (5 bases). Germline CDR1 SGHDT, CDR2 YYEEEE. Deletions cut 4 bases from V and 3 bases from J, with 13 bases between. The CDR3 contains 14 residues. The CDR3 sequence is CASSLPDGEETQYF. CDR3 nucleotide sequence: TGTGCCAGCAGCCTACCGGACGGGGAAGAGACCCAGTACTTC.

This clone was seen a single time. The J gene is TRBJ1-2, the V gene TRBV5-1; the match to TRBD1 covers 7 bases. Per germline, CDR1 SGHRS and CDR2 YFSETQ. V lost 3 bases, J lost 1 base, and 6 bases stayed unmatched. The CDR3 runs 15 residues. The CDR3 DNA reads TGCGCCAGCAGCTCCGGGACAGCAAGTAACTATGGCTACACCTTC. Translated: CASSSGTASNYGYTF.

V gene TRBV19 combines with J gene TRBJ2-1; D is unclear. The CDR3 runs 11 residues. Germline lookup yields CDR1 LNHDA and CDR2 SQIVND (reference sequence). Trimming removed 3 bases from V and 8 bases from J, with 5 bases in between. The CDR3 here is CASSIFHEQFF. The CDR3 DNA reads TGTGCCAGTAGTATTTTTCATGAGCAGTTCTTC.

Here the CDR3 DNA reads TGTGCCATCACTAGGGATTTTAATGAAAAACTGTTTTTT. Translating gives CAITRDFNEKLFF. The V call is TRBV10-3, the J call TRBJ1-4; no clear D gene. Germline CDR1 is ENHRY and CDR2 is SYGVKD. This CDR3 contains 13 residues. V was clipped by 7 bases and J by 4 bases, with 10 bases between them.

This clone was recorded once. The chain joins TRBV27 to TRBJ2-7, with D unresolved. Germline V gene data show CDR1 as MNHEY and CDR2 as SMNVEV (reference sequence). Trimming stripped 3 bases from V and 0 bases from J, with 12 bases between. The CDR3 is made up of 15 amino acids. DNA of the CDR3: TGTGCCAGCAGTTTTCGGGCAGGAAGCTCCTACGAGCAGTACTTC. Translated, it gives CASSFRAGSSYEQYF.

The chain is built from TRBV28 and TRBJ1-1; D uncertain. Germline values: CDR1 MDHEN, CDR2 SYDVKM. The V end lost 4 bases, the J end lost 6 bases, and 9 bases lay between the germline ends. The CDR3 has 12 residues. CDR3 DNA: TGTGCCAGCAGTTCCAACGAGCCTGAAGCTTTCTTT. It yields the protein CASSSNEPEAFF.

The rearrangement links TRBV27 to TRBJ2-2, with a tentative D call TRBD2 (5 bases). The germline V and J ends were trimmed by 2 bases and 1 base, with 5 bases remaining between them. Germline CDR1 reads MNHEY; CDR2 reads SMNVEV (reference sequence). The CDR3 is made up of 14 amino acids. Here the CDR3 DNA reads TGTGCCAGCAGTTTAGGACTGAACACCGGGGAGCTGTTTTTT. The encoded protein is CASSLGLNTGELFF.

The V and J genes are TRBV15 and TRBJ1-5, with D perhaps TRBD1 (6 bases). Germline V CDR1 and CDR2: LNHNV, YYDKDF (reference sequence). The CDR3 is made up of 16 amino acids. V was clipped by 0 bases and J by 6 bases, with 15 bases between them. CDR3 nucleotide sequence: TGTGCCACCAGCAGAGATGGACCCGGGGGCGGTCAGCCCCAGCATTTT. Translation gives CATSRDGPGGGQPQHF.

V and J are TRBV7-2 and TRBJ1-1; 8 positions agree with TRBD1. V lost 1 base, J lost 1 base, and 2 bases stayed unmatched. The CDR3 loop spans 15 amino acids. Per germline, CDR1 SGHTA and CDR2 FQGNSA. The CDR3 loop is CASSLGDRGNTEAFF. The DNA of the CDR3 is TGTGCCAGCAGCTTAGGAGACAGGGGGAACACTGAAGCTTTCTTT.

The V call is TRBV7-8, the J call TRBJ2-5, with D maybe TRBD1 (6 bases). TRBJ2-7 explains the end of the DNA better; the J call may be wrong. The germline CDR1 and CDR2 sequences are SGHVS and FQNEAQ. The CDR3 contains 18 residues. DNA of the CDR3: TGTGCCAGCAGCAACCGGGGTTGGGACACTCCCCAACCCTACGAGCAGTACTTC. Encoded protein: CASSNRGWDTPQPYEQYF.

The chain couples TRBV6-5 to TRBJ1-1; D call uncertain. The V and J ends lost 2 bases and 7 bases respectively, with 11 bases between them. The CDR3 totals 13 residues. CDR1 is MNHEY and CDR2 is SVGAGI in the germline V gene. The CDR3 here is CASSYGSLDEAFF. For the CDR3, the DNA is TGTGCCAGCAGTTACGGGAGCCTCGATGAAGCTTTCTTT.

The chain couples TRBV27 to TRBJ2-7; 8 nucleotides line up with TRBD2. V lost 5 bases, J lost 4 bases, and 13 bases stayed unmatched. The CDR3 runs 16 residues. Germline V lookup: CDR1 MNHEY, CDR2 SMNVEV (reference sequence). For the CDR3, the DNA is TGTGCCAGCAGTCCGAGTAGCGGGACGAAAAAGTACGAGCAGTACTTC. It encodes CASSPSSGTKKYEQYF.

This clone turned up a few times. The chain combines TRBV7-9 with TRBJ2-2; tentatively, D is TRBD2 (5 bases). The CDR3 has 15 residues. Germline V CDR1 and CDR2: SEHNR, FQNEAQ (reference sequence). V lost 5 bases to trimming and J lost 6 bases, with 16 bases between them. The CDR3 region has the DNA TGTGCCAGCAGCCCAGCCCGGGGATACTCCGGGGAGCTGTTTTTT. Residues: CASSPARGYSGELFF.

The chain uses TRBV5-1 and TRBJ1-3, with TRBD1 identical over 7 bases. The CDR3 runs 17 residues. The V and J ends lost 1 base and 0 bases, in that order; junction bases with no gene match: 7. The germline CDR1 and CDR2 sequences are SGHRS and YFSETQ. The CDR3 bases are TGCGCCAGCAGCTTGTTTGGGGACAGATTCTCTGGAAACACCATATATTTT. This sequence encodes CASSLFGDRFSGNTIYF. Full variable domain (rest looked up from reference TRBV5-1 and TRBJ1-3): KAGVTQTPRYLIKTRGQQVTLSCSPISGHRSVSWYQQTPGQGLQFLFEYFSETQRNKGNFPGRFSGRQFSNSRSEMNVSTLELGDSALYLCASSLFGDRFSGNTIYFGEGSWLTVV.

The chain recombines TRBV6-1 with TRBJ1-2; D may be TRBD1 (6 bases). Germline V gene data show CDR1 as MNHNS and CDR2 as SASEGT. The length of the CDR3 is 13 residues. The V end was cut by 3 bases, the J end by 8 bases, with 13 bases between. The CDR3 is CASSEPQGSGYTF. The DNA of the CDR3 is TGTGCCAGCAGTGAGCCGCAGGGGAGCGGCTACACCTTC.

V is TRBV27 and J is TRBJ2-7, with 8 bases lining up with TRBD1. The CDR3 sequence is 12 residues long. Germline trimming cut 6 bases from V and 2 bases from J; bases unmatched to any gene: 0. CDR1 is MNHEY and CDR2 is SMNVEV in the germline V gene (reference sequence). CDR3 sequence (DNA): TGTGCCAGCAGACAGGGGGCCTACGAGCAGTACTTC. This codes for CASRQGAYEQYF.

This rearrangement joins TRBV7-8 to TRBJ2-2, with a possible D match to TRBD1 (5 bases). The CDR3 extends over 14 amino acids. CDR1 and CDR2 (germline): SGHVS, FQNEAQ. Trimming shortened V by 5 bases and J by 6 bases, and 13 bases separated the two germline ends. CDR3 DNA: TGTGCCAGCAGCCCACCAGGGCGCCCCGGGGAGCTGTTTTTT. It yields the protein CASSPPGRPGELFF.

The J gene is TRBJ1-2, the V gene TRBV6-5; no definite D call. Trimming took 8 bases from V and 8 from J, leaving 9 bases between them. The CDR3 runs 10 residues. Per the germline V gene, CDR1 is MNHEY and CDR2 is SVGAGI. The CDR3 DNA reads TGTGCCAGCCACTCATCGGGCTACACCTTC. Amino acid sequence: CASHSSGYTF.

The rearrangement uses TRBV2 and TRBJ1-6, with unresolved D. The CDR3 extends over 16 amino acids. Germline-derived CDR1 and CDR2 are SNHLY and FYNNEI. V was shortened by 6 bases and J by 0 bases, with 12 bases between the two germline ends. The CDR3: CASRDEGSSYNSPLHF. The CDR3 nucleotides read TGTGCCAGCAGGGACGAAGGGAGCTCCTATAATTCACCCCTCCACTTT.